This T cell receptor (beta chain) was captured in a study of breast tumors, draining lymph nodes, adjacent tissues. V shed 3 bases and J 7 bases; nucleotides not matched to a gene: 8. The CDR3 runs 16 residues. Germline loops: CDR1 SGDLS, CDR2 YYNGEE. TCRdb called the multiplex PCR reads again in MiXCR, with one record for every CDR3 protein. The data show about 15,000 distinct CDR3 sequences, 52% seen once. The rearrangement joins TRBV9 to TRBJ2-1; 12 bases align to TRBD2. Sequencing was carried out using tumor-adjacent breast tissue. This TCR was recovered from a female donor with breast cancer. Some clones in this sample may be carry-over from other donors' samples. CDR3 nucleotides: TGTGCCAGCAGCGGTGGGACTAGCGGGCAAGGGAATGAGCAGTTCTTC. It translates to CASSGGTSGQGNEQFF.